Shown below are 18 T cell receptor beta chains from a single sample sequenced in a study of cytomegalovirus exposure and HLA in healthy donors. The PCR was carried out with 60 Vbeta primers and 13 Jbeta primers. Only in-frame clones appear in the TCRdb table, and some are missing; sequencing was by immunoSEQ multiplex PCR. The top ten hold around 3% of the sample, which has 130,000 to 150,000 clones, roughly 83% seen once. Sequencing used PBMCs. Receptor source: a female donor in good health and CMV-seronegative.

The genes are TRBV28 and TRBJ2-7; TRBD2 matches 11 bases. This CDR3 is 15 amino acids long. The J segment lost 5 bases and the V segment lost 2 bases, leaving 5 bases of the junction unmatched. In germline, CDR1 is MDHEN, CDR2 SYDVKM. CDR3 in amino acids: CASSLPTSGVDEQYF. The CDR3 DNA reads TGTGCCAGCAGTTTACCGACTAGCGGGGTTGACGAGCAGTACTTC.

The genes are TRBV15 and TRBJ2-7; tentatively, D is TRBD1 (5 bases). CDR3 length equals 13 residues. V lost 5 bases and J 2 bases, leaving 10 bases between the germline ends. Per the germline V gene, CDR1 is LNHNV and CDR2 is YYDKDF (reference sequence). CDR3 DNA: TGTGCCACCAGCTCACAGGAGACCTACGAGCAGTACTTC. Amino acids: CATSSQETYEQYF.

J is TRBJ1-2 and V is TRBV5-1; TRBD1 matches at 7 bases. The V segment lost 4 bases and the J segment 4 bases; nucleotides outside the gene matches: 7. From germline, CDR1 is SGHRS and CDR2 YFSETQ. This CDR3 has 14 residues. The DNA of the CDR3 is TGCGCCAGCAGCCTAGGGACAGCGATCTATGGCTACACCTTC. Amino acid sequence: CASSLGTAIYGYTF.

This CDR3 is CAMTPGTGNTEAFF. The CDR3 DNA reads as TGTGCCATGACCCCCGGGACAGGGAACACTGAAGCTTTCTTT. The V call is TRBV10-3, the J call TRBJ1-1; 8 positions match TRBD1. Losses at the gene ends were 9 bases for V and 1 base for J; bases not matched to a gene: 7. This CDR3 spans 14 amino acids. CDR1 is ENHRY and CDR2 is SYGVKD in the germline V gene.

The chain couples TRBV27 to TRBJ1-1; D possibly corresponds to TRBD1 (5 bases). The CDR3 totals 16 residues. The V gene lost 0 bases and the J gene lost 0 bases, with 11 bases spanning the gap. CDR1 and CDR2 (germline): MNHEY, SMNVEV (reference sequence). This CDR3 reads CASSLSIGVMNTEAFF. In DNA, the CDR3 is TGTGCCAGCAGTTTATCGATAGGGGTAATGAACACTGAAGCTTTCTTT.

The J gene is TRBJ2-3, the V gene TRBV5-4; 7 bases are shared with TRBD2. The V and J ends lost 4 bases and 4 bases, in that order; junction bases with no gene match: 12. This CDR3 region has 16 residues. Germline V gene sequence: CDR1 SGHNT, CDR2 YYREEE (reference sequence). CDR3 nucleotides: TGTGCCAGCAGCCACATCGGACTGGCGGGGGCAGATACGCAGTATTTT. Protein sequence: CASSHIGLAGADTQYF.

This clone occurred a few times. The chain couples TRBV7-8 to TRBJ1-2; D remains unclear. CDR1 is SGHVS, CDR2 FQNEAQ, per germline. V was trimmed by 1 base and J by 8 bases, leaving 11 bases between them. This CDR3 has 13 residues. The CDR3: CASSLDPVAGYTF. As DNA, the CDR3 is TGTGCCAGCAGCTTAGATCCGGTCGCCGGCTACACCTTC.

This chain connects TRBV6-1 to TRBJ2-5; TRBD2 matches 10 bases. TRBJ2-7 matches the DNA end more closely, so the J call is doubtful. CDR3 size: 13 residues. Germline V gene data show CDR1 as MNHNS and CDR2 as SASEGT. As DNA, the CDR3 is TGTGCCAGCAGGAGGACTAGCGGCTACGAGCAGTACTTC. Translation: CASRRTSGYEQYF.

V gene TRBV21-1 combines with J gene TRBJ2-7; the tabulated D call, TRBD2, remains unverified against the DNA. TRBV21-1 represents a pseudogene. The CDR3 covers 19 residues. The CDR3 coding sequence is TGTGCCAGCAGCAAAGGGTATAGCGGACCCACTCCGTACCCCCACGAGCAGTACTTC. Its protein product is CASSKGYSGPTPYPHEQYF.

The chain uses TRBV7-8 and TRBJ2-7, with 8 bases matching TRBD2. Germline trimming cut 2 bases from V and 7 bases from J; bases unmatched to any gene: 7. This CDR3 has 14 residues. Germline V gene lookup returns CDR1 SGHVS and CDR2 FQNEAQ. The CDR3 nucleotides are TGTGCCAGCAGCTTAAGCGGGAGCCCGAGGGAGCAGTACTTC. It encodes CASSLSGSPREQYF.

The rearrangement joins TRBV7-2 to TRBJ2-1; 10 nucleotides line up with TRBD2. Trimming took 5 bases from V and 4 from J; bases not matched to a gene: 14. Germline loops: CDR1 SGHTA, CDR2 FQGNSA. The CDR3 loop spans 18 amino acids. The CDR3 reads CASSLRRSGGALYNEQFF. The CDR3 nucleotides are TGTGCCAGCAGCCTGCGTCGGAGCGGGGGGGCCTTATACAATGAGCAGTTCTTC.

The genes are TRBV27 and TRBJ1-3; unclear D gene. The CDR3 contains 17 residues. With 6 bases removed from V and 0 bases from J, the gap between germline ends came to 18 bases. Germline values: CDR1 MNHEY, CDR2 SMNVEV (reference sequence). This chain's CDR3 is CASSQRPPAGSGNTIYF. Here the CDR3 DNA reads TGTGCCAGCAGCCAACGGCCCCCAGCGGGCTCTGGAAACACCATATATTTT.

CDR3 sequence (DNA): TGCAGCGTCGCGACCGGGACAGGGACACTAGGACTCCACTTT. It translates to CSVATGTGTLGLHF. The rearrangement uses TRBV29-1 and TRBJ1-6; 9 bases agree with TRBD1. Trimming removed 6 bases from V and 16 bases from J; junction bases left unmatched: 16. Per the germline V gene, CDR1 is SQVTM and CDR2 is ANQGSEA. This CDR3 spans 14 amino acids.

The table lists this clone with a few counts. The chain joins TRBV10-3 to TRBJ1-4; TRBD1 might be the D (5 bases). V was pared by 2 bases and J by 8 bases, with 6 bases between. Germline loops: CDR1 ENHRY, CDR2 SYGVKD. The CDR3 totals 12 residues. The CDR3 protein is CAISERGEKLFF. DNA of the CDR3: TGTGCCATCAGTGAGAGGGGAGAAAAACTGTTTTTT.

DNA for the CDR3: TGTGCCAGCTCAGGCAACCTGGGACAGGATATTAGCCCCTACGAGCAGTACTTC. Encoded protein: CASSGNLGQDISPYEQYF. The chain links TRBV28 to TRBJ2-7; 8 bases fit TRBD1. The CDR3 totals 18 residues. The junction had 20 bases not matched to a gene; V was cut back by 8 bases and J by 2 bases. Per germline, CDR1 MDHEN and CDR2 SYDVKM.

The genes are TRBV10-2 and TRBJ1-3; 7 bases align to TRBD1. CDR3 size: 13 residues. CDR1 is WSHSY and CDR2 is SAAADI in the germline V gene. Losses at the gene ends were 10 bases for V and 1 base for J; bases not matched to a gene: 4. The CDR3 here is CATRTGSGNTIYF. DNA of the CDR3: TGCGCCACTAGGACAGGTTCTGGAAACACCATATATTTT.

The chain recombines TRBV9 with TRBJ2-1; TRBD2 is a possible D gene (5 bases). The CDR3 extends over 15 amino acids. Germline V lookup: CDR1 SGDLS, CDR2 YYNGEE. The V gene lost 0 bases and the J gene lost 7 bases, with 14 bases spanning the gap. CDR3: CASSVARASRNEQFF. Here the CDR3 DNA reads TGTGCCAGCAGCGTAGCTAGAGCTAGCAGGAATGAGCAGTTCTTC.

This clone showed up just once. CDR3 in amino acids: CASQQLRGSINEQFF. The CDR3 DNA reads TGTGCCAGCCAGCAGTTACGGGGTAGCATCAATGAGCAGTTCTTC. The chain employs TRBV6-5 and TRBJ2-1, with D perhaps matching TRBD2 (5 bases). The CDR3 runs 15 residues. CDR1 is MNHEY, CDR2 SVGAGI, per germline. V lost 8 bases and J 6 bases, leaving 20 bases between the germline ends.